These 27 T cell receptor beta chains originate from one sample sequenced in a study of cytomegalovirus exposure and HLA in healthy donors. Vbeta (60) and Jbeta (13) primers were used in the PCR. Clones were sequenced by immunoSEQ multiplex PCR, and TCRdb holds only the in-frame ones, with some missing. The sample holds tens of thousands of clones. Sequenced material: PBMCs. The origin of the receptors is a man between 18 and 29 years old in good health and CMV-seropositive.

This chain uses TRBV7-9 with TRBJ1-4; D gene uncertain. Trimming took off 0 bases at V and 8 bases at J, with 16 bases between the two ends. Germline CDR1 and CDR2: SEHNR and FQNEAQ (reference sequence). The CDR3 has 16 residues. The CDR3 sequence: CASSLALTERREKLFF. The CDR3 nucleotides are TGTGCCAGCAGCTTAGCGTTGACCGAACGGAGAGAAAAACTGTTTTTT.

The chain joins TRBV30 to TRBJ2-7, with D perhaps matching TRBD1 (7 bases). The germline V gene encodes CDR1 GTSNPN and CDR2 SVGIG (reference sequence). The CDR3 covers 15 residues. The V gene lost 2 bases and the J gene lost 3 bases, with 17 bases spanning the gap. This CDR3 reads CAWSREDRLGYEQYF. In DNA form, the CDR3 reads TGTGCCTGGAGTAGGGAGGACAGGTTGGGCTACGAGCAGTACTTC. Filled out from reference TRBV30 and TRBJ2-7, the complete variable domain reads SQTIHQWPATLVQPVGSPLSLECTVEGTSNPNLYWYRQAAGRGLQLLFYSVGIGQISSEVPQNLSASRPQDRQFILSSKKLLLSDSGFYLCAWSREDRLGYEQYFGPGTRLTVT.

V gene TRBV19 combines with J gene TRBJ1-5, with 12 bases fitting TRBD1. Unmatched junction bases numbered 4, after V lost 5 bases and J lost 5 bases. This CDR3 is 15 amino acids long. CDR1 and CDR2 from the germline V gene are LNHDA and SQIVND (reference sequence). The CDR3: CASSSGTGGYQPQHF. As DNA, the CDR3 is TGTGCCAGTAGTTCTGGGACAGGGGGCTATCAGCCCCAGCATTTT.

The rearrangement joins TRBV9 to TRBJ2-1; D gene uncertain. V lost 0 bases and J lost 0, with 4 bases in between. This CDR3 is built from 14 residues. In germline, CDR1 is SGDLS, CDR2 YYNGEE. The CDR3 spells CASSVVSSYNEQFF. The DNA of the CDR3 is TGTGCCAGCAGCGTAGTCAGCTCCTACAATGAGCAGTTCTTC.

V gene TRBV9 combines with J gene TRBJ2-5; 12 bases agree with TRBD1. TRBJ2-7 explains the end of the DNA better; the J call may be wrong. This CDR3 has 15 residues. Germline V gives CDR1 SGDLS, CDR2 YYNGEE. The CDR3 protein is CASSEGQGASYEQYF. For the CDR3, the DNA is TGTGCCAGCAGTGAGGGACAGGGGGCTTCCTACGAGCAGTACTTC.

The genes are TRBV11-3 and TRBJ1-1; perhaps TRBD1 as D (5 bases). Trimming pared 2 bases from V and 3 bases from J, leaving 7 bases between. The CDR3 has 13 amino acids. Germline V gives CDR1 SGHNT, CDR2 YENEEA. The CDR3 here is CASSLPRDTEAFF. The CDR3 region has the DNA TGTGCCAGCAGCTTACCCAGGGACACTGAAGCTTTCTTT.

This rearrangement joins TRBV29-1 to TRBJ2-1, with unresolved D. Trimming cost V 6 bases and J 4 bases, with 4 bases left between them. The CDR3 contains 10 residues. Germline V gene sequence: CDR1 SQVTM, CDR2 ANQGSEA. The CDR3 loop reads CSVLYNEQFF. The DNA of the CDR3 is TGCAGCGTCTTGTACAATGAGCAGTTCTTC.

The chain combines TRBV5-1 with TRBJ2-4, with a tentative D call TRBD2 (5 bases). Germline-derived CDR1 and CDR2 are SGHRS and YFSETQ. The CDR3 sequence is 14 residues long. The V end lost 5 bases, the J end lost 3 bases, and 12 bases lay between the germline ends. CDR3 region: CASRSGSGKNIQYF. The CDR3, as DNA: TGCGCCAGCAGATCGGGGTCGGGCAAAAACATTCAGTACTTC. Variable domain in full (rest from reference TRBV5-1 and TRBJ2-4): KAGVTQTPRYLIKTRGQQVTLSCSPISGHRSVSWYQQTPGQGLQFLFEYFSETQRNKGNFPGRFSGRQFSNSRSEMNVSTLELGDSALYLCASRSGSGKNIQYFGAGTRLSVL.

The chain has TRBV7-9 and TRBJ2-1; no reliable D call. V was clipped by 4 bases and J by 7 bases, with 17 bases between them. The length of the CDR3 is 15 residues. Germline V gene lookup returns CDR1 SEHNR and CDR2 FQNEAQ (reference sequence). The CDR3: CASSSVPNLRNEQFF. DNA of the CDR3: TGTGCCAGCAGCTCCGTGCCGAATTTGAGGAATGAGCAGTTCTTC.

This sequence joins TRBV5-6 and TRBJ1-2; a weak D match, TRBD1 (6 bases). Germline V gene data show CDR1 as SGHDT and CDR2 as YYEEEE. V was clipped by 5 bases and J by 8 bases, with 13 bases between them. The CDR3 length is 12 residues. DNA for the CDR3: TGTGCCAGCAGATATATCCAGGGGGGCTACACCTTC. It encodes CASRYIQGGYTF.

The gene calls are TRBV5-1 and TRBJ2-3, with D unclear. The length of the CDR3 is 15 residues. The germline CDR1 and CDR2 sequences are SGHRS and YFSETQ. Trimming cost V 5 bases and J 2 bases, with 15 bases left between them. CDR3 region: CASRTLPTSTDTQYF. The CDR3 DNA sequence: TGCGCCAGCAGGACTTTACCGACTTCCACAGATACGCAGTATTTT.

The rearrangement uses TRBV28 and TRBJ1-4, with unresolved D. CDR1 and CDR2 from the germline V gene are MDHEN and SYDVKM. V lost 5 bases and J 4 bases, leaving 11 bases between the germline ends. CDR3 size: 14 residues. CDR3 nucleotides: TGTGCCAGCAGTCCAGCAGGCAGTAATGAAAAACTGTTTTTT. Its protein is CASSPAGSNEKLFF.

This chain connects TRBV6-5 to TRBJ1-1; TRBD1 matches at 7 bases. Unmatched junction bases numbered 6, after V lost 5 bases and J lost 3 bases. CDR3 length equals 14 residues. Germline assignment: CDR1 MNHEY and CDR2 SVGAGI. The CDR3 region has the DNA TGTGCCAGCAGTGACCCGACAGGGCACACTGAAGCTTTCTTT. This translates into CASSDPTGHTEAFF.

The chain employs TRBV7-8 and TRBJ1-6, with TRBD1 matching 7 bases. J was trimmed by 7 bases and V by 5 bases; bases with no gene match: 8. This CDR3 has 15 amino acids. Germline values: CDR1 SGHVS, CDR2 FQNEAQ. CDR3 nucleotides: TGTGCCAGCAGCCCCCCGACAGGGTACAATTCACCCCTCCACTTT. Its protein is CASSPPTGYNSPLHF. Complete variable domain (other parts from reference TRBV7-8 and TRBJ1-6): GAGVSQSPRYKVAKRGQDVALRCDPISGHVSLFWYQQALGQGPEFLTYFQNEAQLDKSGLPSDRFFAERPEGSVSTLKIQRTQQEDSAVYLCASSPPTGYNSPLHFGNGTRLTVT.

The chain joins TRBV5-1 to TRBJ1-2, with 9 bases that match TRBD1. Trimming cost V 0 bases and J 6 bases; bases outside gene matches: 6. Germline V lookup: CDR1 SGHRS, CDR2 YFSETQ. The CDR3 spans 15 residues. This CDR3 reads CASSLAEQGADGYTF. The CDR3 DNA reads TGCGCCAGCAGCTTGGCCGAACAGGGGGCAGATGGCTACACCTTC. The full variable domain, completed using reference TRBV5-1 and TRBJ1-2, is KAGVTQTPRYLIKTRGQQVTLSCSPISGHRSVSWYQQTPGQGLQFLFEYFSETQRNKGNFPGRFSGRQFSNSRSEMNVSTLELGDSALYLCASSLAEQGADGYTFGSGTRLTVV.

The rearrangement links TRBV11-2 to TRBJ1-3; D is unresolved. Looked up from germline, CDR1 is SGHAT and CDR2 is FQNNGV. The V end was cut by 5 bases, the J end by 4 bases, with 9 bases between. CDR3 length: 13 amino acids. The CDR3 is CASSARTGNTIYF. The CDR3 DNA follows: TGTGCCAGCAGCGCACGAACAGGAAACACCATATATTTT. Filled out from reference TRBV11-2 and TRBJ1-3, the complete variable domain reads EAGVAQSPRYKIIEKRQSVAFWCNPISGHATLYWYQQILGQGPKLLIQFQNNGVVDDSQLPKDRFSAERLKGVDSTLKIQPAKLEDSAVYLCASSARTGNTIYFGEGSWLTVV.

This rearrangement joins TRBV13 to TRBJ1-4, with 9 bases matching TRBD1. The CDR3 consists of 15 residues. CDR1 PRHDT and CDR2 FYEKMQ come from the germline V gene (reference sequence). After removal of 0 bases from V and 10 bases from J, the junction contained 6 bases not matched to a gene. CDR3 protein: CASSLGDRGEGKLFF. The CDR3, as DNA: TGTGCCAGCAGCTTAGGGGACAGGGGAGAGGGAAAACTGTTTTTT.

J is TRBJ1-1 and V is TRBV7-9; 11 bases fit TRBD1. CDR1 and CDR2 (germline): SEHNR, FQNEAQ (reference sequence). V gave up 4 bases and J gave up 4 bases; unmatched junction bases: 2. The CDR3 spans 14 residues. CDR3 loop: CASSSGQGVTEAFF. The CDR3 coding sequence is TGTGCCAGCAGCTCGGGACAGGGGGTCACTGAAGCTTTCTTT.

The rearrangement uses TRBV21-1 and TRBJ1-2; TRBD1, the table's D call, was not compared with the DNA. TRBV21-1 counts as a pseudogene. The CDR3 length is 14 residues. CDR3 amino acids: CASSKGQGNYGYTF. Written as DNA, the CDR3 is TGTGCCAGCAGCAAAGGACAGGGGAACTATGGCTACACCTTC.

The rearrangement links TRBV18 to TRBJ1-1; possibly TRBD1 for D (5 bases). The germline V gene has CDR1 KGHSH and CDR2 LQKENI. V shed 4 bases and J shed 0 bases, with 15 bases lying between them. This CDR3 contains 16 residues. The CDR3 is CASSLSSGLLNTEAFF. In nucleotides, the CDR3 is TGTGCCAGCTCACTTTCTTCGGGACTCCTGAACACTGAAGCTTTCTTT.

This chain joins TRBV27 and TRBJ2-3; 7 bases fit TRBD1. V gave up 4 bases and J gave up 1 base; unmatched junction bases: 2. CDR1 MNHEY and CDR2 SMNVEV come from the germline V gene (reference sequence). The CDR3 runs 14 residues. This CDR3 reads CASSYDRGTDTQYF. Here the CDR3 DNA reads TGTGCCAGCAGTTATGACAGGGGCACAGATACGCAGTATTTT.

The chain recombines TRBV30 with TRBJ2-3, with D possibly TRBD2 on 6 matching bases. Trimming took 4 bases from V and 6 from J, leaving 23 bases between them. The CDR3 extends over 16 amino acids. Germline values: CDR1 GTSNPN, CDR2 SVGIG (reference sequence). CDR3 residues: CAWNGAGRPLGDTQYF. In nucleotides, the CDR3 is TGTGCCTGGAATGGGGCGGGGCGCCCCCTTGGCGATACGCAGTATTTT.

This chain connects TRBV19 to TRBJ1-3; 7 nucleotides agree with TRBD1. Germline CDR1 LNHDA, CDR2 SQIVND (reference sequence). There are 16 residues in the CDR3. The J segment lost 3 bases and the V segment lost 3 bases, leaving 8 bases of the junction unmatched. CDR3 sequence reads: CASSMIDRVYGNTIYF. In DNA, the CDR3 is TGTGCCAGTAGTATGATCGACAGGGTCTATGGAAACACCATATATTTT.

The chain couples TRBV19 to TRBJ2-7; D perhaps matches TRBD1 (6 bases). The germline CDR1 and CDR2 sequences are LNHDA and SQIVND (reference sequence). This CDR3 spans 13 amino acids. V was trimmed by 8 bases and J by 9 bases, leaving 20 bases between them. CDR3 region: CASERGRGTGQYF. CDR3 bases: TGTGCCAGTGAGAGGGGCAGGGGAACAGGGCAGTACTTC. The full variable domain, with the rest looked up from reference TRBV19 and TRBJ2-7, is DGGITQSPKYLFRKEGQNVTLSCEQNLNHDAMYWYRQDPGQGLRLIYYSQIVNDFQKGDIAEGYSVSREKKESFPLTVTSAQKNPTAFYLCASERGRGTGQYFGPGTRLTVT.

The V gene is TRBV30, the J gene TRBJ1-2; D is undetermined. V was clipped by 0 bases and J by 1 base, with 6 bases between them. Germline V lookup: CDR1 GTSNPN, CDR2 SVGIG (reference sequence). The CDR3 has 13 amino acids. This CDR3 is CAWSVSNNYGYTF. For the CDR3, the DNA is TGTGCCTGGAGTGTATCCAATAACTATGGCTACACCTTC.

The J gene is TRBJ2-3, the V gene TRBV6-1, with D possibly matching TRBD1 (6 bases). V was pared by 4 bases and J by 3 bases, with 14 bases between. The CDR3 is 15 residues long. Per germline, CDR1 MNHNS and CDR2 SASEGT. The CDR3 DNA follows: TGTGCCAGCAGTGGTAGGGGGAGCGGAACAGATACGCAGTATTTT. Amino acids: CASSGRGSGTDTQYF.

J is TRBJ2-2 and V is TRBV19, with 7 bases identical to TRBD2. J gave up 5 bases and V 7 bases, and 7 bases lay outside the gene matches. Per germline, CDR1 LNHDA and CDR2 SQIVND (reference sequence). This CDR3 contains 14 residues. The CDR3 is CASMGLLMTGELFF. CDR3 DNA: TGTGCCAGTATGGGACTACTTATGACCGGGGAGCTGTTTTTT.